This T cell receptor (beta chain) was found in a study of molecular identifiers for immune sequencing clone quantification. A CD8+CD4-CCR7+CD45RA+ phenotype served as the sorting definition for naive CD8 T cells. This CDR3 spans 18 amino acids. Germline V gene sequence: CDR1 MNHEY, CDR2 SVGAGI. Trimming removed 5 bases from V and 3 bases from J; junction bases left unmatched: 13. Using its own MiXCR run on the PCR reads, TCRdb lists one record per CDR3 protein. The sample lists under 600,000 distinct CDR3 sequences, roughly 26% seen once, with 0.7% to 0.9% in the top ten. This clonotype was seen more than once but under ten times.

The TCR sequence derives from a human donor in good health. Some libraries in this study had Jurkat cell RNA spiked in. Sequenced: naive CD8+ T cells from blood, with Jurkat cell RNA spiked in. The subset is: FACS-sorted CD8+CD4-CCR7+CD45RA+ naive T cells. This chain uses TRBV6-5 with TRBJ2-7; 13 bases line up with TRBD2. CDR3 sequence (DNA): TGTGCCAGCAGTGCCTGGACTAGCGGGGGCCTCCCCCTCTACGAGCAGTACTTC. This translates into CASSAWTSGGLPLYEQYF.